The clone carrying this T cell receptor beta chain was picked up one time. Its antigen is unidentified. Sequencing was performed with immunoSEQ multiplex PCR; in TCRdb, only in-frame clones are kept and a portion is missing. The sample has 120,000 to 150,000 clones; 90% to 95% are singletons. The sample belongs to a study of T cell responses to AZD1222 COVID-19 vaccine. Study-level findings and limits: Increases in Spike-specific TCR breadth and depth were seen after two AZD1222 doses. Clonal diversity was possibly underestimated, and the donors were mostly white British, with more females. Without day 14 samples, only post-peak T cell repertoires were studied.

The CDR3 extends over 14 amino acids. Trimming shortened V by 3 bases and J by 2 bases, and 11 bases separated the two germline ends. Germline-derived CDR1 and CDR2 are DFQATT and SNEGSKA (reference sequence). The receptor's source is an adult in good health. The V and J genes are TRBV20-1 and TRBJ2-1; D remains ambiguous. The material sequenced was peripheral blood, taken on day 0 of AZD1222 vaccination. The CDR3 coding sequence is TGCAGTGCTAGTGGGTTTATCGCCTACAATGAGCAGTTCTTC. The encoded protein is CSASGFIAYNEQFF.